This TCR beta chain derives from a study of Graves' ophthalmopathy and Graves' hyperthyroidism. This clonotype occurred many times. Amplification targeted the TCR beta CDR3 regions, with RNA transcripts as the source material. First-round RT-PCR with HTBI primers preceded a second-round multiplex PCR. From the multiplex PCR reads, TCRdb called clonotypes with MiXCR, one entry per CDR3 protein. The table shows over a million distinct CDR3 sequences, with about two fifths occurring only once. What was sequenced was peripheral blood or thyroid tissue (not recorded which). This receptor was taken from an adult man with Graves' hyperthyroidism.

The DNA for the CDR3 is TGTGCCAGCAGCCCCTGGGACAGGGACACTGAAGCTTTCTTT. This codes for CASSPWDRDTEAFF. The J gene is TRBJ1-1, the V gene TRBV7-2; 9 bases fit TRBD1. Germline CDR1 SGHTA, CDR2 FQGNSA. J gave up 3 bases and V 5 bases, and 4 bases lay outside the gene matches. The CDR3 runs to 14 residues.